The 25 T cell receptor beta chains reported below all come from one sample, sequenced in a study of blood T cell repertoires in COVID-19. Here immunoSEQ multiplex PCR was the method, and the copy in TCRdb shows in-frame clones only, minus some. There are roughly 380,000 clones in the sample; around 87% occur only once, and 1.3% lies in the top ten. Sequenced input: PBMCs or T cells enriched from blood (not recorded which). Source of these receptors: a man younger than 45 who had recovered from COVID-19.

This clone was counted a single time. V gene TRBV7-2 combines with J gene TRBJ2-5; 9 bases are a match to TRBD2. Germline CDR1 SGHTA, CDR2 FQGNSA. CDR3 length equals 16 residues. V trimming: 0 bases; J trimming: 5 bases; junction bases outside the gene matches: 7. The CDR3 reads CASSLAPGTSWETQYF. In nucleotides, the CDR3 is TGTGCCAGCAGCTTAGCCCCCGGGACTAGCTGGGAGACCCAGTACTTC. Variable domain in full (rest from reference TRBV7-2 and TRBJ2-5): GAGVSQSPSNKVTEKGKDVELRCDPISGHTALYWYRQSLGQGLEFLIYFQGNSAPDKSGLPSDRFSAERTGGSVSTLTIQRTQQEDSAVYLCASSLAPGTSWETQYFGPGTRLLVL.

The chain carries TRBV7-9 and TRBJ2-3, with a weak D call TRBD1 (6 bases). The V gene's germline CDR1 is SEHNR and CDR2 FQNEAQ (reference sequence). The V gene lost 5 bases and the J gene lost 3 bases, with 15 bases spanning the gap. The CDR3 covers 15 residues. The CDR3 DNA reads TGTGCCAGCAGCAACGGTGGTAGGGGGACAGATACGCAGTATTTT. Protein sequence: CASSNGGRGTDTQYF.

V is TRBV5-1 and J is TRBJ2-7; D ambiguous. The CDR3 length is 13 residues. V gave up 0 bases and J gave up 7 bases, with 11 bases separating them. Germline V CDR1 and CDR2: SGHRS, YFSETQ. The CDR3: CASSLDRAREQYF. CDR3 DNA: TGCGCCAGCAGCTTGGACAGAGCACGAGAGCAGTACTTC.

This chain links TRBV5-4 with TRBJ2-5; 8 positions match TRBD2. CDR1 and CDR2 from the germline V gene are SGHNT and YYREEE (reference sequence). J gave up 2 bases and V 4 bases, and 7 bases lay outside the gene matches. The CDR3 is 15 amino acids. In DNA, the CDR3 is TGTGCCAGCAGCCCGGGGGGGAGTGGTCAAGAGACCCAGTACTTC. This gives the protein CASSPGGSGQETQYF.

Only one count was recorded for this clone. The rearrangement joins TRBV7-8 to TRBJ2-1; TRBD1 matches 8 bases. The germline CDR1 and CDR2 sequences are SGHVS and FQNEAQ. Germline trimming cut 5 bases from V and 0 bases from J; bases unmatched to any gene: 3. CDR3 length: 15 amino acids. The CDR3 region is CASSPRGPSYNEQFF. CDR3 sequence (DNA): TGTGCCAGCAGCCCCAGGGGGCCCTCCTACAATGAGCAGTTCTTC.

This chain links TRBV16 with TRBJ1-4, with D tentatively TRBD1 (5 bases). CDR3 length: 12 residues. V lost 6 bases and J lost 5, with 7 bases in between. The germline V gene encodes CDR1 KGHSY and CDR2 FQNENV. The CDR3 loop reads CASRRQNEKLFF. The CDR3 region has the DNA TGTGCCAGCAGGCGACAGAATGAAAAACTGTTTTTT.

As DNA, the CDR3 is TGTGCCAGCAGCTTAGGAGTTAGTGGCTACACCTTC. As protein: CASSLGVSGYTF. The V and J genes are TRBV7-9 and TRBJ1-2; D unclear. Germline V gene data show CDR1 as SEHNR and CDR2 as FQNEAQ (reference sequence). Trimming cost V 1 base and J 7 bases, with 7 bases left between them. The CDR3 is made up of 12 amino acids.

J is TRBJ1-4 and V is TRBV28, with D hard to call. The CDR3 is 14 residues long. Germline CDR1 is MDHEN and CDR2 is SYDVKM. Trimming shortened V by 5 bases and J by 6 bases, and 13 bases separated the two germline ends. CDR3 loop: CASSPSRRYEKLFF. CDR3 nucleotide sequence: TGTGCCAGCAGTCCTAGTCGGAGGTATGAAAAACTGTTTTTT.

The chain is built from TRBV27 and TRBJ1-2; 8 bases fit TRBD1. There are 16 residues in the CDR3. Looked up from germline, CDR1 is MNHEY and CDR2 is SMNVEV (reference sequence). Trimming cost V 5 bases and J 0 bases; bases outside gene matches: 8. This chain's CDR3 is CASSRKGQDSNYGYTF. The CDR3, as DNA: TGTGCCAGCAGTCGGAAGGGACAGGACTCTAACTATGGCTACACCTTC.

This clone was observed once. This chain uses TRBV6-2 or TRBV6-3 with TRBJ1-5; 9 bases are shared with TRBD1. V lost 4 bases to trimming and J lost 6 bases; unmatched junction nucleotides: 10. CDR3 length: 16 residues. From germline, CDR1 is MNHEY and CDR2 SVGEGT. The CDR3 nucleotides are TGTGCCAGCAGTTCCTTGGGACAGGGCAAGGGTCAGCCCCAGCATTTT. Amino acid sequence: CASSSLGQGKGQPQHF.

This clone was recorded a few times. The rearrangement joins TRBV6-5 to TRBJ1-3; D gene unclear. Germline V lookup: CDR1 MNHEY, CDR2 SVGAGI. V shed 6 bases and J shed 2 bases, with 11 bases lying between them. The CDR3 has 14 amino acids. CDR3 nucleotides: TGTGCCAGCAGCCCGACTCCTGCTGGAAACACCATATATTTT. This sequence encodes CASSPTPAGNTIYF.

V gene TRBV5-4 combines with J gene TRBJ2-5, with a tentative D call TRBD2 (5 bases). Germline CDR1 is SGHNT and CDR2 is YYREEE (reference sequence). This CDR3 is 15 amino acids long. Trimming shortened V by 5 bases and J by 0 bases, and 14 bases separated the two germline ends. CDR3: CASRSGILYQETQYF. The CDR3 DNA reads TGTGCCAGCAGGTCCGGGATCCTGTACCAAGAGACCCAGTACTTC.

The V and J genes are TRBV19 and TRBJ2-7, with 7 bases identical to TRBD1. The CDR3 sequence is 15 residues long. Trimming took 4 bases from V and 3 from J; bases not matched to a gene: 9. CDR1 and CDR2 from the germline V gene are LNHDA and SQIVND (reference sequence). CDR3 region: CASSSSVDRFYEQYF. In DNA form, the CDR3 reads TGTGCCAGTAGTAGTTCGGTGGACAGGTTCTACGAGCAGTACTTC.

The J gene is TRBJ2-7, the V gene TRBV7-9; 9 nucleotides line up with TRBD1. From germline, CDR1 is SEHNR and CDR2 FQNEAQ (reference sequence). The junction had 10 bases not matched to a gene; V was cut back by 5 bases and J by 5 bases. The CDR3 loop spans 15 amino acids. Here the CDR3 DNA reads TGTGCCAGCAGCCAAGGTCGACAGGGGGGAAACGAGCAGTACTTC. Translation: CASSQGRQGGNEQYF.

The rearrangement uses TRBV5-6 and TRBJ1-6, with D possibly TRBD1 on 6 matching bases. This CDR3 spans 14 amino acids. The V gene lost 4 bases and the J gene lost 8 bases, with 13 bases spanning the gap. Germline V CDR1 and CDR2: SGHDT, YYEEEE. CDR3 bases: TGTGCCAGCAGCCGAGGGACACCTGATTCACCCCTCCACTTT. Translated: CASSRGTPDSPLHF.

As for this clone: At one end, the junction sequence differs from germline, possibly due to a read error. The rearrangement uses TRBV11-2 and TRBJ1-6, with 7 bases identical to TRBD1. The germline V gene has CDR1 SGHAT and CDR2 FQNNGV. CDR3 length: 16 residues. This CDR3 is CASSDQGEVYDSPLHF. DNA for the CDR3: TGTGCCAGCAGCGATCAGGGGGAAGTCTATGATTCACCCCTCCACTTT.

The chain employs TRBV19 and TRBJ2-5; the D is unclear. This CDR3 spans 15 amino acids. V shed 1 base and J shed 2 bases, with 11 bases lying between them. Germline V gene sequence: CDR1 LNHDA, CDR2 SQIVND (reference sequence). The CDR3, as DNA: TGTGCCAGTAGTATAGGACAACGGATTCAAGAGACCCAGTACTTC. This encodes CASSIGQRIQETQYF.

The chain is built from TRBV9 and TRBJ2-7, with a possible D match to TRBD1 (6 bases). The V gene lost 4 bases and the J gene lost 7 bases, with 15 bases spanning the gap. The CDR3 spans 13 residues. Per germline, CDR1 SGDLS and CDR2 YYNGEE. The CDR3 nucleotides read TGTGCCAGCAGCCCACAGGGTCTTAAGGAGCAGTACTTC. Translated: CASSPQGLKEQYF.

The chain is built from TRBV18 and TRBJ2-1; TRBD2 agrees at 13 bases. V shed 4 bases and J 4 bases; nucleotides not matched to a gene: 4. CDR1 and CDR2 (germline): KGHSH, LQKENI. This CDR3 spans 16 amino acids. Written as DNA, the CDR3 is TGTGCCAGCTCACGGACTAGCGGGGGCCCTTACAATGAGCAGTTCTTC. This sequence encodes CASSRTSGGPYNEQFF.

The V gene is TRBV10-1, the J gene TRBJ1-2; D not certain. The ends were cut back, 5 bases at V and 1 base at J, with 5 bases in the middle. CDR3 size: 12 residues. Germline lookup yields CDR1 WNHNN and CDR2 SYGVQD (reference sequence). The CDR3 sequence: CASSNNNYGYTF. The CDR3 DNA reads TGCGCCAGCAGTAATAATAACTATGGCTACACCTTC.

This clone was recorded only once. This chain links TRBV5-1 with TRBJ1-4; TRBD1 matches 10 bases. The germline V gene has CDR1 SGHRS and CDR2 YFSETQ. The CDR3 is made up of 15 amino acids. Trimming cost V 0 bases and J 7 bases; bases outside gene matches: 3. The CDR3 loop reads CASSLDWTGGEKLFF. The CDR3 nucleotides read TGCGCCAGCAGCTTGGATTGGACAGGGGGTGAAAAACTGTTTTTT.

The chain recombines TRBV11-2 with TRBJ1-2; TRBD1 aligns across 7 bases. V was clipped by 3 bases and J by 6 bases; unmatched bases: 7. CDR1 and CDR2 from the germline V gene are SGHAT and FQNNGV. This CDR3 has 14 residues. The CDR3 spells CASSFGQDPDGYTF. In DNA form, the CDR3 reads TGTGCCAGCAGCTTTGGACAGGACCCAGATGGCTACACCTTC.

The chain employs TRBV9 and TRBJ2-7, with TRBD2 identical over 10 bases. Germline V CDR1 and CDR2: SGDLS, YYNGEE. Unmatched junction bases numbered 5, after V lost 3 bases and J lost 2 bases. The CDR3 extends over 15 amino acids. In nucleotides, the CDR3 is TGTGCCAGCAGCGAGAGCGGGGGGGCCCCCTACGAGCAGTACTTC. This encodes CASSESGGAPYEQYF.

The CDR3 bases are TGTGCCAGCAGCCAGTTTCAGGGAACCGGGGAGCTGTTTTTT. This translates into CASSQFQGTGELFF. The rearrangement joins TRBV11-2 to TRBJ2-2, with a tentative D call TRBD1 (5 bases). CDR3 length equals 14 residues. V was clipped by 5 bases and J by 5 bases, with 12 bases between them. Germline assignment: CDR1 SGHAT and CDR2 FQNNGV.

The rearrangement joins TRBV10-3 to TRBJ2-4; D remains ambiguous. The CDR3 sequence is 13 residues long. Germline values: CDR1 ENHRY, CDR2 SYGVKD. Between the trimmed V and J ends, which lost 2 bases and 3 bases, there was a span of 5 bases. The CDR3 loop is CAISEAGKNIQYF. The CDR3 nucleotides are TGTGCCATCAGTGAGGCAGGCAAAAACATTCAGTACTTC.